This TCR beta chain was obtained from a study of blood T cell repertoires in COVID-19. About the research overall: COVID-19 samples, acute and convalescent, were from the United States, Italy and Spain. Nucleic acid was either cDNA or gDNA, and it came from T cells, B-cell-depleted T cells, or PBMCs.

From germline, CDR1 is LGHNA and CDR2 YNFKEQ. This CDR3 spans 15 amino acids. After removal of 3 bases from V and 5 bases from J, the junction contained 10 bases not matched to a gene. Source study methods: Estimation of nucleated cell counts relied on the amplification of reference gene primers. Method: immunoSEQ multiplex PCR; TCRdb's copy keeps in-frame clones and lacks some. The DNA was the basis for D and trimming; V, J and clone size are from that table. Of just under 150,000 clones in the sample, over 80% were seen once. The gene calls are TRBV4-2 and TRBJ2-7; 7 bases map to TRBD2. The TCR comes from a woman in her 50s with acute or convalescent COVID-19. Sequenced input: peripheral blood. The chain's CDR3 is CASSQLGGSNHEQYF. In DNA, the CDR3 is TGTGCCAGCAGCCAGCTCGGCGGGAGTAACCACGAGCAGTACTTC.